The 5 T cell receptor beta chains reported below all come from one sample, sequenced in a study of siplizumab effects on memory and regulatory T cells. The data were produced by immunoSEQ multiplex PCR, yet TCRdb's version contains in-frame clones alone and is incomplete. Counted here are tens of thousands of clones, over 85% occurring once; the ten biggest clones make up approximately 0.3%. Sample: non-Treg CD4+ T cells sorted from blood. The receptors derive from a human donor in good health.

The rearrangement uses TRBV7-6 and TRBJ2-5, with D perhaps matching TRBD2 (5 bases). CDR3 length: 16 residues. Germline CDR1 is SGHVS and CDR2 is FNYEAQ. Trimming shortened V by 3 bases and J by 5 bases, and 19 bases separated the two germline ends. CDR3 protein: CASSFSEGVLRETQYF. For the CDR3, the DNA is TGTGCCAGCAGCTTTAGCGAAGGTGTTTTGCGGGAGACCCAGTACTTC.

The CDR3 nucleotides read TGCGCCAGCAGCTTCGGATCAAACACAGATACGCAGTATTTT. Its translation: CASSFGSNTDTQYF. The rearrangement joins TRBV5-1 to TRBJ2-3; D gene uncertain. There are 14 residues in the CDR3. Per the germline V gene, CDR1 is SGHRS and CDR2 is YFSETQ. V was pared by 2 bases and J by 2 bases, with 9 bases between.

V and J are TRBV6-1 and TRBJ1-5, with D possibly matching TRBD1 (6 bases). Trimming took off 2 bases at V and 4 bases at J, with 9 bases between the two ends. This CDR3 spans 14 amino acids. From germline, CDR1 is MNHNS and CDR2 SASEGT. The chain's CDR3 is CASSEWTANQPQHF. The CDR3 nucleotides read TGTGCCAGCAGTGAATGGACAGCAAATCAGCCCCAGCATTTT.

This chain connects TRBV4-1 to TRBJ2-1; possible D gene TRBD1, 5 bases. CDR1 is MGHRA and CDR2 is YSYEKL in the germline V gene. Trimming shortened V by 0 bases and J by 10 bases, and 7 bases separated the two germline ends. This CDR3 is built from 12 residues. In DNA, the CDR3 is TGCGCCAGCAGCCAAGAAGGGGTCGAGCAGTTCTTC. Encoded protein: CASSQEGVEQFF.

This chain links TRBV7-2 with TRBJ2-2, with TRBD2 matching over 9 bases. The V and J ends lost 4 bases and 2 bases, in that order; junction bases with no gene match: 5. The CDR3 loop spans 16 amino acids. The germline CDR1 and CDR2 sequences are SGHTA and FQGNSA. DNA of the CDR3: TGTGCCAGCAGCTCGACTAGCGGAACCAACACCGGGGAGCTGTTTTTT. Residues: CASSSTSGTNTGELFF.